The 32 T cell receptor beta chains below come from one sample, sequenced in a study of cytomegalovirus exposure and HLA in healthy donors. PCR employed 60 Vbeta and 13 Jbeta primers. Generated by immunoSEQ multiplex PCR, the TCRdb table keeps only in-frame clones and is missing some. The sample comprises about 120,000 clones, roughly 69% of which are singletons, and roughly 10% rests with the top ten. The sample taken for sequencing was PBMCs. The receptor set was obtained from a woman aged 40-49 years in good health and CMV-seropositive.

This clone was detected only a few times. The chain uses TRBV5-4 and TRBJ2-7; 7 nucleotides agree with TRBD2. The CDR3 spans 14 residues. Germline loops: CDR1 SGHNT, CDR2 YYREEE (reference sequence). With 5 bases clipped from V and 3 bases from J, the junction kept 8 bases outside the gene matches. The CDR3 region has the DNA TGTGCCAGCAGTCGACGAGCGGGAAACTACGAGCAGTACTTC. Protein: CASSRRAGNYEQYF.

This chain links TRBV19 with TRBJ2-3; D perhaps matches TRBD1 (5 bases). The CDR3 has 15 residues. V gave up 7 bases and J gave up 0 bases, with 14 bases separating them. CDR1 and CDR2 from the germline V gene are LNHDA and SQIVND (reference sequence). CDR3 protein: CASKWGATSTDTQYF. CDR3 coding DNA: TGTGCCAGTAAGTGGGGCGCCACTAGCACAGATACGCAGTATTTT.

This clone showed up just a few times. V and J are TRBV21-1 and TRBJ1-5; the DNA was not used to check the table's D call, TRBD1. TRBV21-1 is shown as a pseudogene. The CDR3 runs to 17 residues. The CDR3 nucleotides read TGTGCCAGCATCCATCTCGGGGCCCTAACAGGGAATCAGCCCCAGCATTTT. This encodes CASIHLGALTGNQPQHF.

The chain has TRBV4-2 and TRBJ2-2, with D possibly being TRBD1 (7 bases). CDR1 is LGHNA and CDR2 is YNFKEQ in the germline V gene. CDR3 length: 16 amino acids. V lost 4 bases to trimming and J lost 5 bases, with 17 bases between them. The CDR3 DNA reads TGTGCCAGCAGCCTTAGAACAGGGGCGGGAACCGGGGAGCTGTTTTTT. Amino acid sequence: CASSLRTGAGTGELFF.

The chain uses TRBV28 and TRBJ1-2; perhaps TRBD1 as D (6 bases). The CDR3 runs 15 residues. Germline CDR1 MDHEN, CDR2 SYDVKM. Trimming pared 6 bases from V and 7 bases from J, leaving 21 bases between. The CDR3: CASRVTGHLSGGYTF. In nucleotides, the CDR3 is TGTGCCAGCAGGGTTACGGGACACTTAAGTGGTGGCTACACCTTC.

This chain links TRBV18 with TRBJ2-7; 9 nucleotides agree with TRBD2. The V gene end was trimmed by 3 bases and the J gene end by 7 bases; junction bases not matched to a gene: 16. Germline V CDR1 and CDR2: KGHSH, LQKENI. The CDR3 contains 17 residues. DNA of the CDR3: TGTGCCAGCTCACCCGCCCACCGGACTAGCGTCGGTGGTGAGCAGTACTTC. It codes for CASSPAHRTSVGGEQYF.

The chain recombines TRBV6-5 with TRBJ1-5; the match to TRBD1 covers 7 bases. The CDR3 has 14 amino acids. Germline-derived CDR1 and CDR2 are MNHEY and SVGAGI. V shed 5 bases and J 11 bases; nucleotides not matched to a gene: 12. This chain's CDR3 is CASSGLAGGTAQHF. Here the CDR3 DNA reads TGTGCCAGCAGTGGGCTGGCAGGGGGTACGGCCCAGCATTTT.

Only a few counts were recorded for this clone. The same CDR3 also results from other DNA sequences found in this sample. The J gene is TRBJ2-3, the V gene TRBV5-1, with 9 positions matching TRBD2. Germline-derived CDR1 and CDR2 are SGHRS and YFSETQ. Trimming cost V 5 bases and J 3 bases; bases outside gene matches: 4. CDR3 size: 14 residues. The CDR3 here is CASSPGLATDTQYF. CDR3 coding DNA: TGCGCCAGCAGTCCCGGACTAGCGACAGATACGCAGTATTTT.

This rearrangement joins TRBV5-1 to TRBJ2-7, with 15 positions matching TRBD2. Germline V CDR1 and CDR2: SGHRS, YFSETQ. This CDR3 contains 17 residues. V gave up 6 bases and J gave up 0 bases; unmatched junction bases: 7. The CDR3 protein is CASTAGLAGGLSYEQYF. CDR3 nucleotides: TGCGCCAGCACCGCGGGACTAGCGGGAGGTCTCTCCTACGAGCAGTACTTC.

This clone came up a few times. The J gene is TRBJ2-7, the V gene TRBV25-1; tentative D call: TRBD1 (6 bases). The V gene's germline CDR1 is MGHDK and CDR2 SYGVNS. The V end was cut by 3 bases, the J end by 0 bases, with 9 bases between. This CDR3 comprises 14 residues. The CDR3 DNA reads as TGTGCCAGCAGTGATAACAGGGCCTCCTACGAGCAGTACTTC. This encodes CASSDNRASYEQYF.

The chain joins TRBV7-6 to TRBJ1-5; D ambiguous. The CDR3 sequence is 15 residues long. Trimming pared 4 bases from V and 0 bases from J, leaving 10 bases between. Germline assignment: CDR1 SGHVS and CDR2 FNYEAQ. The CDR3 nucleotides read TGTGCCAGCAGCTGCCGGGATCTTAGCAATCAGCCCCAGCATTTT. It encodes CASSCRDLSNQPQHF. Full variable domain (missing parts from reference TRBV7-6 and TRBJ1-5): GAGVSQSPRYKVTKRGQDVALRCDPISGHVSLYWYRQALGQGPEFLTYFNYEAQQDKSGLPNDRFSAERPEGSISTLTIQRTEQRDSAMYRCASSCRDLSNQPQHFGDGTRLSIL.

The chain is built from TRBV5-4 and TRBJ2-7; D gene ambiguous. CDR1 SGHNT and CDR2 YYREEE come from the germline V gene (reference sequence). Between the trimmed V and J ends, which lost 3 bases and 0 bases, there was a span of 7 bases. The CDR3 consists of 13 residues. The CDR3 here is CASSSESSYEQYF. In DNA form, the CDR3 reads TGTGCCAGCAGCTCGGAGAGCTCCTACGAGCAGTACTTC. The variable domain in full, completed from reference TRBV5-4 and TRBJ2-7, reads ETGVTQSPTHLIKTRGQQVTLRCSSQSGHNTVSWYQQALGQGPQFIFQYYREEENGRGNFPPRFSGLQFPNYSSELNVNALELDDSALYLCASSSESSYEQYFGPGTRLTVT.

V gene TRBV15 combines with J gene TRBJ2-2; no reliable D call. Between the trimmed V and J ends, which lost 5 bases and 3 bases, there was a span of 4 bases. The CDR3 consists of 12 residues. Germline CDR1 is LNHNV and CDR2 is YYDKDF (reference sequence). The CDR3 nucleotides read TGTGCCACCAGCCTCTACACCGGGGAGCTGTTTTTT. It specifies CATSLYTGELFF.

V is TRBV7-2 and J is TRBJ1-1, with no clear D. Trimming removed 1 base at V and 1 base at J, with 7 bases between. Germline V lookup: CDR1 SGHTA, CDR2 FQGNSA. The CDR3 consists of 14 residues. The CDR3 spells CASSLVSENTEAFF. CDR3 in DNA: TGTGCCAGCAGCTTAGTTTCAGAGAACACTGAAGCTTTCTTT.

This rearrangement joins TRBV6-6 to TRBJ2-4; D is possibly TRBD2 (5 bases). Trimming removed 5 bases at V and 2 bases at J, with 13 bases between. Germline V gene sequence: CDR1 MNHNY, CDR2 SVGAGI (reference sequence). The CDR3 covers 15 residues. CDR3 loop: CASSSARGTKNIQYF. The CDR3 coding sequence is TGTGCCAGCAGTAGCGCCAGAGGGACCAAAAACATTCAGTACTTC.

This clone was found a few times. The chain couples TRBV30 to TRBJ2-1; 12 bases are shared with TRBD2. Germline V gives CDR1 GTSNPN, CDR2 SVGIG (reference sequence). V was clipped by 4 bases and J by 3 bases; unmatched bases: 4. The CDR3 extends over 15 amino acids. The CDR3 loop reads CAWTSGRGIYNEQFF. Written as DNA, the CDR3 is TGTGCCTGGACTAGCGGGAGGGGAATCTACAATGAGCAGTTCTTC.

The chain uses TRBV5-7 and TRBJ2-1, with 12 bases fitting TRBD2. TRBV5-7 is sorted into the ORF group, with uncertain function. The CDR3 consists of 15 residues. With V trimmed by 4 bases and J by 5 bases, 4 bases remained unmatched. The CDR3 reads CASSPGLAGHNEQFF. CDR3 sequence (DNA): TGTGCCAGCAGCCCTGGACTAGCGGGACACAATGAGCAGTTCTTC.

CDR3 nucleotides: TGCGCCAGCAGCTTCCGGGCGGGGGTAAGCGAGCAGTACTTC. As protein: CASSFRAGVSEQYF. V gene TRBV5-1 combines with J gene TRBJ2-7, with TRBD2 matching over 7 bases. The CDR3 totals 14 residues. The V gene end was trimmed by 2 bases and the J gene end by 6 bases; junction bases not matched to a gene: 8. The germline V gene has CDR1 SGHRS and CDR2 YFSETQ.

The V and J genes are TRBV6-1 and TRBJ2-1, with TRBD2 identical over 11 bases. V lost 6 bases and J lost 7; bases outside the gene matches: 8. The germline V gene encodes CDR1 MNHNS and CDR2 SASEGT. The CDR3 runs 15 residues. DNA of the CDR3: TGTGCCAGCAGACCGACTAGCGGGATTAGAAATGAGCAGTTCTTC. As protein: CASRPTSGIRNEQFF.

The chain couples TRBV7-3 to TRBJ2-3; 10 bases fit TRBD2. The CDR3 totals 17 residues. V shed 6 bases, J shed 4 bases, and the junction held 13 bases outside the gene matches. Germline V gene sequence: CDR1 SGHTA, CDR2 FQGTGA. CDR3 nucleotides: TGTGCCAGCAGTCCAACAAGCGGGAGGGGGGTCGCAGATACGCAGTATTTT. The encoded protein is CASSPTSGRGVADTQYF.

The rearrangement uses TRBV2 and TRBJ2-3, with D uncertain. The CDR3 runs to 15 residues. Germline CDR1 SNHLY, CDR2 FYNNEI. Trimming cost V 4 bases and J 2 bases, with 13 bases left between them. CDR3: CASSASGSLTDTQYF. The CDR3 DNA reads TGTGCCAGCAGTGCTTCCGGGTCCCTCACAGATACGCAGTATTTT.

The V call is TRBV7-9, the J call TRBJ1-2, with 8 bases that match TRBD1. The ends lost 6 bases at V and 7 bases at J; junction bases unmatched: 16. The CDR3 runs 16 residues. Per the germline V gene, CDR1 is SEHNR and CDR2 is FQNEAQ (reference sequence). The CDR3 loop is CASSPQSQTGVRGYTF. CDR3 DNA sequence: TGTGCCAGCAGTCCACAAAGTCAGACAGGGGTTCGTGGCTACACCTTC.

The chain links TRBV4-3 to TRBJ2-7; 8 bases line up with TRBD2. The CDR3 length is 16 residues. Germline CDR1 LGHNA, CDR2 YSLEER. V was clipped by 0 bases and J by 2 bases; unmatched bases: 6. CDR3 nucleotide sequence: TGCGCCAGCAGCCAAGAATTCGCGGGAGGAACCTACGAGCAGTACTTC. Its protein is CASSQEFAGGTYEQYF.

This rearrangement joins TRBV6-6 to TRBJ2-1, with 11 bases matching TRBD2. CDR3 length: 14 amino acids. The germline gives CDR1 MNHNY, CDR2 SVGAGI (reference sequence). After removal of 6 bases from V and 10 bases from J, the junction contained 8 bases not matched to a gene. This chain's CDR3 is CASRLAGGLREQFF. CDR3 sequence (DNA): TGTGCCAGCAGGTTAGCGGGAGGGCTTCGGGAGCAGTTCTTC.

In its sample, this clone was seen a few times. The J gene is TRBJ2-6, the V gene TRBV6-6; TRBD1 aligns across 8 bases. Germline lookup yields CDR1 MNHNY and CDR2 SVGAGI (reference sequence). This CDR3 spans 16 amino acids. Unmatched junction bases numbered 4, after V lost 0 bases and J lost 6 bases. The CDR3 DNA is TGTGCCAGCAGTTACTCGGGACAGGAGACGGCCAACGTCCTGACTTTC. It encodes CASSYSGQETANVLTF.

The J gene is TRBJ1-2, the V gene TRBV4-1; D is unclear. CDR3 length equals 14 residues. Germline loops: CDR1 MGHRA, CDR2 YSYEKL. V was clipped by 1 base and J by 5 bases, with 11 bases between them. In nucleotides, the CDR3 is TGCGCCAGCAGCCAAGGGGCAGCCCGTTATGGCTACACCTTC. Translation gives CASSQGAARYGYTF.

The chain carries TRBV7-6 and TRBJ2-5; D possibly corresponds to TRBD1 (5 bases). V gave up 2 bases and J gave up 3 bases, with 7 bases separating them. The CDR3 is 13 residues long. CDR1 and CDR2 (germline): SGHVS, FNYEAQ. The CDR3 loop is CASSLSREETQYF. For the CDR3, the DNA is TGTGCCAGCAGCTTATCCAGGGAAGAGACCCAGTACTTC. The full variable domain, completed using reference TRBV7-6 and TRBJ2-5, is GAGVSQSPRYKVTKRGQDVALRCDPISGHVSLYWYRQALGQGPEFLTYFNYEAQQDKSGLPNDRFSAERPEGSISTLTIQRTEQRDSAMYRCASSLSREETQYFGPGTRLLVL.

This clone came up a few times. The CDR3 nucleotides are TGTGCCAGCAGTTACCGGGGATTCCAAGAGACCCAGTACTTC. It encodes CASSYRGFQETQYF. The chain employs TRBV6-5 and TRBJ2-5; possibly TRBD2 for D (5 bases). CDR1 MNHEY and CDR2 SVGAGI come from the germline V gene. There are 14 residues in the CDR3. Trimming took 2 bases from V and 1 from J, leaving 8 bases between them.

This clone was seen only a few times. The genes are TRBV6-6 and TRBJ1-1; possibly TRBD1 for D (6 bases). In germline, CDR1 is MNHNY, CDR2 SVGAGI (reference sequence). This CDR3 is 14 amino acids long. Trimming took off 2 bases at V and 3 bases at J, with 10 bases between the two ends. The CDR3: CASSYPSGDTEAFF. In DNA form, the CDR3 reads TGTGCCAGCAGTTACCCATCAGGGGACACTGAAGCTTTCTTT.

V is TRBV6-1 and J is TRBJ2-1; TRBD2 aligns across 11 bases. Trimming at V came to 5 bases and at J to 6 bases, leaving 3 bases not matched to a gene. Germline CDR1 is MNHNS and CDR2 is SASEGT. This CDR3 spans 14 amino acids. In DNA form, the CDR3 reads TGTGCCAGCAGTACTAGCGGGAGAGTCAATGAGCAGTTCTTC. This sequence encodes CASSTSGRVNEQFF.

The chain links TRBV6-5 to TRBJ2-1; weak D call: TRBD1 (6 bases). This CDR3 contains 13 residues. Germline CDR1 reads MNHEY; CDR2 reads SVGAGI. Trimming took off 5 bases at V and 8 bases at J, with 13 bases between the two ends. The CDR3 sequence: CASSALQGHEQFF. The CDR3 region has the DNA TGTGCCAGCAGTGCCCTACAGGGCCATGAGCAGTTCTTC.

The CDR3 region is CASSLDALGGYEQYF. Written as DNA, the CDR3 is TGTGCCAGCAGCTTAGATGCGTTAGGGGGCTACGAGCAGTACTTC. The chain carries TRBV11-2 and TRBJ2-7, with a weak D call TRBD1 (6 bases). CDR3 size: 15 residues. From germline, CDR1 is SGHAT and CDR2 FQNNGV. Trimming took 0 bases from V and 3 from J, leaving 12 bases between them. Complete variable domain (other parts from reference TRBV11-2 and TRBJ2-7): EAGVAQSPRYKIIEKRQSVAFWCNPISGHATLYWYQQILGQGPKLLIQFQNNGVVDDSQLPKDRFSAERLKGVDSTLKIQPAKLEDSAVYLCASSLDALGGYEQYFGPGTRLTVT.